This T cell receptor (beta chain) emerged from a study of blood T cell repertoires in COVID-19. On the study more broadly: Italy, Spain and the United States were the sources of the convalescent and acute COVID-19 samples. T cells, B-cell-depleted T cells, or PBMCs supplied cDNA or gDNA.

Germline V gene lookup returns CDR1 MNHEY and CDR2 SVGEGT. This CDR3 has 13 amino acids. J lost 7 bases, V lost 5 bases, and 2 bases had no gene match. The method was immunoSEQ multiplex PCR; TCRdb's version includes in-frame clones alone and lacks a portion of them. The table records 200,000 to 250,000 clones, 84% of them present only once. The sequenced sample was PBMCs or T cells enriched from blood (not recorded which). The gene calls are TRBV6-2 or TRBV6-3 and TRBJ2-7; TRBD2 agrees at 13 bases. This receptor was obtained from a woman aged 40 to 50 who had recovered from COVID-19. This CDR3 reads CASSEGLAGEQYV. DNA of the CDR3: TGTGCCAGCAGTGAGGGACTAGCGGGAGAGCAGTACGTC.